This T cell receptor beta chain was recorded in a study of cytomegalovirus exposure and HLA in healthy donors. A word on this clone: Antigen specificity is unknown.

Germline CDR1 reads SGDLS; CDR2 reads YYNGEE. V lost 3 bases, J lost 8 bases, and 11 bases lay in between. CDR3 length: 13 residues. The PCR employed 60 Vbeta primers together with 13 Jbeta primers. Data came from immunoSEQ multiplex PCR; TCRdb stores just in-frame clones and leaves some out. The data show approximately 130,000 clones, roughly 70% seen once. Regarding donors, all were healthy bone marrow donors. Study results and caveats: In an earlier analysis, productive rearrangement rates for most beta V segments clustered near 87% or 30%. Analyses of presence and absence presupposed an approximately uniform sequencing depth across donors. Reported performance of the classifier showed diagnosis of cytomegalovirus status with high specificity and sensitivity.

The sequencing input was PBMCs. The gene calls are TRBV9 and TRBJ2-2; D unclear. The sequence was collected from a man aged 25-45 years in good health and CMV-seronegative. The CDR3 protein is CASSDPTWGELFF. In DNA form, the CDR3 reads TGTGCCAGCAGCGACCCGACTTGGGGGGAGCTGTTTTTT.